These T cell receptor beta chains were read from a single sample in a study of human T cells and chemical hapten exposure. TCRdb called the RACE reads again in MiXCR, with one record for every CDR3 protein. Among some 49,000 distinct CDR3 sequences listed, 9.6% were seen once. Sequencing was performed on whole blood, taken in connection with sensitization to the hapten diphenylcyclopropenone (DPC). These receptor sequences come from a woman under 40 with alopecia areata. Some clones in this sample may be carry-over from other donors' samples. The CDR3 runs from the conserved cysteine through the conserved F or W. Each record gives: V gene, D gene, J gene, clone size, CDR3 protein, CDR3 DNA. A D gene is named only where the DNA matches it firmly. Part of the rows lack a size; the others show once, few, many or a class for expanded clones.

TRBV29-1	TRBD1	TRBJ2-2	many	CSVRDRGMDTGELFF	TGCAGCGTCCGGGACAGGGGGATGGACACCGGGGAGCTGTTTTTT
TRBV27	-	TRBJ1-2	many	CASSQTGIYGYTF	TGTGCCAGCAGTCAAACAGGGATCTATGGCTACACCTTC
TRBV3-1	-	TRBJ2-3	many	CASSQGVTGVTDTQYF	TGTGCCAGCAGCCAAGGTGTTACGGGGGTGACAGATACGCAGTATTTT
TRBV7-2	-	TRBJ2-3	-	CASSLVAVSTDTQYF	TGTGCCAGCAGCTTAGTGGCAGTAAGCACAGATACGCAGTATTTT
TRBV7-2	TRBD2	TRBJ2-7	few	CASTPLGGGVAEQYF	TGTGCCAGCACTCCCCTGGGGGGGGGTGTAGCCGAGCAGTACTTC
TRBV12-3/TRBV12-4	-	TRBJ2-5	few	CASSAGAVQETQYF	TGTGCCAGCAGTGCCGGGGCCGTACAAGAGACCCAGTACTTC
TRBV18	-	TRBJ1-1	few	CASSPLRGALSEAFF	TGTGCCAGCTCACCACTACGGGGGGCGTTATCTGAAGCTTTCTTT
TRBV5-1	TRBD2	TRBJ2-7	few	CASSFGGANYEQYF	TGCGCCAGCAGCTTCGGGGGGGCTAACTACGAGCAGTACTTC
TRBV6-5	-	TRBJ1-5	many	CASSYSMRANQPQHF	TGTGCCAGCAGTTACTCGATGCGGGCAAATCAGCCCCAGCATTTT
TRBV15	TRBD1	TRBJ2-1	-	CTTSGIGQGAFEQFF	TGTACCACCAGCGGGATAGGACAGGGGGCGTTTGAGCAGTTCTTC
TRBV5-1	TRBD2	TRBJ2-5	-	CASKLAGEETQYF	TGCGCCAGCAAATTAGCGGGGGAGGAGACCCAGTACTTC
TRBV19	TRBD2	TRBJ2-1	-	CASSIISGGGYNEQFF	TGTGCCAGTAGTATCATTAGCGGGGGGGGCTACAATGAGCAGTTCTTC
TRBV10-3	-	TRBJ1-1	-	CAISGLSRNTEAFF	TGTGCCATCAGTGGCCTAAGCAGGAACACTGAAGCTTTCTTT
TRBV19	TRBD1	TRBJ1-2	many	CASSLRTGHYGYTF	TGTGCCAGTAGTCTACGGACAGGGCACTATGGCTACACCTTC
TRBV3-1	TRBD1	TRBJ2-2	-	CASSQGHRGPLNTGELFF	TGTGCCAGCAGCCAGGGACACAGGGGGCCTCTGAACACCGGGGAGCTGTTTTTT
TRBV30	-	TRBJ2-3	few	CAWSVRRADTQYF	TGTGCCTGGAGTGTAAGACGAGCAGATACGCAGTATTTT